What follows describes a single T cell receptor (beta chain). Germline assignment: CDR1 LNHDA and CDR2 SQIVND (reference sequence). V lost 0 bases and J lost 14, with 11 bases in between. This CDR3 has 12 residues. Sequencing used immunoSEQ multiplex PCR; TCRdb keeps in-frame clones, though not all of them. The sample shows roughly 68,000 clones, about 83% of them seen only once. This record belongs to a study of OX40 agonist ivuxolimab in advanced cancers. The chain uses TRBV19 and TRBJ1-5; D not certain. The sequences come from CD4+ or CD8+ T cells sorted from blood, collected in a trial of the OX40 agonist ivuxolimab. This receptor was identified in an adult with an advanced solid tumor such as melanoma, head and neck, liver or kidney cancer. The CDR3 coding sequence is TGTGCCAGTAGTATAGATAAACAAGAAAAGCATTTT. Amino acid sequence: CASSIDKQEKHF.